This is a list of T cell receptor beta chains from one sample in a study of cytomegalovirus exposure and HLA in healthy donors. Libraries were prepared by immunoSEQ multiplex PCR; TCRdb keeps only in-frame clonotypes and omits some of them. The profile covers a few hundred thousand clones, with over 60% appearing a single time and under 2% taken by the ten largest. The sample taken for sequencing was PBMCs. The source of these receptors is a man aged 18 to 30 in good health and CMV-seronegative. CDR3s include the opening cysteine and the closing phenylalanine or tryptophan. A D gene is named only where the DNA matches it firmly. Not all rows give a size; the values are once, few, many and, for expanded clones, a class.

d_gene | j_gene | v_gene | abundance | CDR3nt | CDR3aa
TRBD1 | TRBJ1-1 | TRBV19 | NA | TGTGCCAGTAGTATACAGGGACAGGAGAACACTGAAGCTTTCTTT | CASSIQGQENTEAFF
TRBD1 | TRBJ1-1 | TRBV30 | NA | TGTGCCTGGGACAGGGAGTTTATGAACACTGAAGCTTTCTTT | CAWDREFMNTEAFF
TRBD2 | TRBJ2-7 | TRBV9 | NA | TGTGCCAGCAGCGTAGGTCTAGCGGGGATAGGGGAGCAGTACTTC | CASSVGLAGIGEQYF
NA | TRBJ2-1 | TRBV5-1 | NA | TGCGCCAGCAGCTTGGAACTAACTGGCAATGAGCAGTTCTTC | CASSLELTGNEQFF
NA | TRBJ2-5 | TRBV18 | NA | TGTGCCAGCTCTACCGGTTTTGCGGGGCCAGGGAAAGAGACCCAGTACTTC | CASSTGFAGPGKETQYF
TRBD2 | TRBJ2-5 | TRBV5-1 | NA | TGCGCCAGCAGTTCTCCGGGACTAGCGGGGGGGGCTAGACGTCAAGAGACCCAATACTTC | CASSSPGLAGGARRQETQYF
TRBD2 | TRBJ2-5 | TRBV7-3 | many | TGTGCCAGCAGCTTGCGGGAGGGCGAGACCCAGTACTTC | CASSLREGETQYF
TRBD1 | TRBJ1-5 | TRBV5-6 | NA | TGTGCCAGCAGCCTGGGACAGGGGTATGGTCAGCCCCAGCATTTT | CASSLGQGYGQPQHF
TRBD2 | TRBJ2-2 | TRBV13 | NA | TGTGCCAGCAGCCCCCGAAGCGGGAGTGTGGCCGGGGAGCTGTTTTTT | CASSPRSGSVAGELFF
NA | TRBJ1-2 | TRBV10-3 | NA | TGTGCCATCAGTGAGAGCGGGGGCGAGGGTGGCTACACCTTC | CAISESGGEGGYTF
NA | TRBJ2-1 | TRBV6-5 | NA | TGTGCCAGCAACGTCGCTAGCGCGGGGTCCAATGAGCAGTTCTTC | CASNVASAGSNEQFF
NA | TRBJ2-5 | TRBV30 | NA | TGTGCCTGGAGTGTCGGAGAAGAGACCCAGTACTTC | CAWSVGEETQYF
TRBD1 | TRBJ2-6 | TRBV5-1 | NA | TGCGCCAGCATCCAAGACAGGGGAGGTGGGGCCAACGTCCTGACTTTC | CASIQDRGGGANVLTF
NA | TRBJ2-3 | TRBV9 | few | TGTGCCAGCAGCGGGGGATTGGGGGCCGGCACAGATACGCAGTATTTT | CASSGGLGAGTDTQYF
NA | TRBJ2-5 | TRBV19 | NA | TGTGCCAGTAGTCCTACCCCCACTACTAGTAGAGGGGAGACCCAGTACTTC | CASSPTPTTSRGETQYF
NA | TRBJ2-2 | TRBV6-5 | NA | TGTGCCAGCAGTCTCCGACAGGTGAACACCGGGGAGCTGTTTTTT | CASSLRQVNTGELFF
NA | TRBJ1-5 | TRBV5-1 | NA | TGCGCCAGCAGCATCGGATCCGGAGGACAGCCCCAGCATTTT | CASSIGSGGQPQHF
NA | TRBJ2-7 | TRBV11-3 | NA | TGTGCCAGCAGCTTAATGGTGGGGGGGCTGAGCTCCTACGAGCAGTACTTC | CASSLMVGGLSSYEQYF
NA | TRBJ1-1 | TRBV2 | NA | TGTGCCAGCAGTGGGGGGTGGGGGCTGGATAAGTTAAACACTGAAGCTTTCTTT | CASSGGWGLDKLNTEAFF
TRBD2 | TRBJ2-2 | TRBV10-3 | once | TGTGCCACCCGAGCGGGAGAGGGCGGGGAGCTGTTTTTT | CATRAGEGGELFF
NA | TRBJ1-4 | TRBV6-1 | NA | TGTGCCAGCACTGGACAAGTCGCAACTAATGAAAAACTGTTTTTT | CASTGQVATNEKLFF
TRBD1 | TRBJ2-5 | TRBV5-8 | NA | TGTGCCAGCAGATGGCGTACAGGGGTCGAGACCCAGTACTTC | CASRWRTGVETQYF
NA | TRBJ2-3 | TRBV7-9 | NA | TGTGCCAGCAGCTTATGGGGCCAAAGCACAGATACGCAGTATTTT | CASSLWGQSTDTQYF
TRBD1 | TRBJ2-1 | TRBV7-2 | NA | TGTGCCAGCAGTTCCGGGACAGGGTCCTACAATGAGCAGTTCTTC | CASSSGTGSYNEQFF
TRBD2 | TRBJ2-3 | TRBV30 | NA | TGTGCCTGTCTAGAGACTAGCGGGGGGGAAGGCGCAGATACGCAGTATTTT | CACLETSGGEGADTQYF
NA | TRBJ1-1 | TRBV30 | NA | TGTGCCTGGAGTGCCCGTGTTCTAGAACCGAACACTGAAGCTTTCTTT | CAWSARVLEPNTEAFF
NA | TRBJ2-7 | TRBV18 | few | TGTGCCAGCTCAAATACCTACGAGCAGTACTTC | CASSNTYEQYF
TRBD1 | TRBJ1-2 | TRBV7-2 | NA | TGTGCCAGCAGCGATGGACAGGGTCGACTTTATGGCTACACCTTC | CASSDGQGRLYGYTF
TRBD2 | TRBJ2-1 | TRBV6-1 | few | TGTGCCAGCAGTGCACTAGCGTCCTACAATGAGCAGTTCTTC | CASSALASYNEQFF
TRBD1 | TRBJ2-7 | TRBV5-5 | NA | TGTGCCAGCAGCGTGAGCTTTGGTGGGCAGGGGGCGAGCGAGCAGTACTTC | CASSVSFGGQGASEQYF
TRBD1 | TRBJ2-7 | TRBV5-5 | few | TGTGCCAGCAGCCCAGGGACAGCCGGAGGCGAGCAGTACTTC | CASSPGTAGGEQYF
NA | TRBJ2-7 | TRBV30 | few | TGTGCCTGGGACAGACTGAACTCCTACGAGCAGTACTTC | CAWDRLNSYEQYF
NA | TRBJ2-5 | TRBV14 | NA | TGTGCCAGCAGCCAAGGGGGCCACCAAGAGACCCAGTACTTC | CASSQGGHQETQYF
TRBD1 | TRBJ1-2 | TRBV5-6 | NA | TGTGCCAGCAGCTACATAGGGGACAGGGATACCTATGGCTACACCTTC | CASSYIGDRDTYGYTF
TRBD1 | TRBJ2-4 | TRBV11-2 | NA | TGTGCCAGCAGCTTGGCTGGACAGGCTCGGTACTTC | CASSLAGQARYF
NA | TRBJ1-5 | TRBV19 | NA | TGTGCCAGTAGGGTAGGGGGTTACCAGCCCCAGCATTTT | CASRVGGYQPQHF
NA | TRBJ2-3 | TRBV30 | NA | TGTGCCTGGAGTGCAGCCCAGGGGGATACGCAGTATTTT | CAWSAAQGDTQYF
NA | TRBJ2-1 | TRBV7-6 | few | TGTGCCAGCAGCTTGGGGCGTACCCCTAAGCAGTTCTTC | CASSLGRTPKQFF
NA | TRBJ2-7 | TRBV4-1 | many | TGCGCCAGCAGCCCCACGGAGGGCTACGAGCAGTACTTC | CASSPTEGYEQYF
TRBD1 | TRBJ1-3 | TRBV19 | once | TGTGCCAGTAGTGCCGGACAGGCTTTCTCTGGAAACACCATATATTTT | CASSAGQAFSGNTIYF
TRBD1 | TRBJ1-1 | TRBV9 | once | TGTGCCAGCAGCGTAGCCCCCAGGGGGGACACTGAAGCTTTCTTT | CASSVAPRGDTEAFF
TRBD1 | TRBJ1-4 | TRBV5-1 | many | TGCGCCAGCAGCCCGGGGGACAGGGAAAGGGGAAAACTGTTTTTT | CASSPGDRERGKLFF
TRBD2 | TRBJ2-2 | TRBV7-3 | NA | TGTGCCAGCAGCTTGGCGGGGGGGCCAAACGGGGAGCTGTTTTTT | CASSLAGGPNGELFF
TRBD2 | TRBJ2-3 | TRBV9 | NA | TGTGCCAGCAGCCTAGCGGGGGTGGTAGATACGCAGTATTTT | CASSLAGVVDTQYF
NA | TRBJ1-1 | TRBV29-1 | NA | TGCAGCGTTGAAGATGCGGGGGGGAACACTGAAGCTTTCTTT | CSVEDAGGNTEAFF
NA | TRBJ1-2 | TRBV2 | NA | TGTGCCAGCAGCCAGGATGGGGGCTCCTTAGGGGGCTACACCTTC | CASSQDGGSLGGYTF
NA | TRBJ2-7 | TRBV29-1 | few | TGCAGCGTTGAACCCAACACGTCCGACGAGCAGTACTTC | CSVEPNTSDEQYF
TRBD1 | TRBJ2-2 | TRBV2 | NA | TGTGCCAGCAGTGAAGCAGGGGGCGAGTACGGGGAGCTGTTTTTT | CASSEAGGEYGELFF
TRBD2 | TRBJ2-1 | TRBV27 | NA | TGTGCCAGCACCCCTAGCGGGATCTACAATGAGCAGTTCTTC | CASTPSGIYNEQFF